This is a list of T cell receptor beta chains from one sample in a study of tissue T cells after allogeneic stem cell transplantation. Repertoires were generated with immunoSEQ multiplex PCR, while TCRdb's copy carries only in-frame clones and drops some. In the table there are just over 9,000 clones, 45% to 70% of which are singletons. Sequencing used tissue from the jejunum, obtained at autopsy. Receptors were obtained from an older female donor with lung cancer. Each CDR3 is given with its conserved first and last residue. Fields, in order: V gene, D gene, J gene, clone size, CDR3 DNA, CDR3 protein. A D gene is named only where the DNA matches it firmly. The size field is filled for only some rows; it gives once, few, many or a size class.

v_call: TRBV30
d_call: .
j_call: TRBJ1-1
clone_size: medium-sized
cdr3_nt: TGTGCCTGGAGTGGTCAGGGTAGGGGGACTGAAGCTTTCTTT
cdr3_aa: CAWSGQGRGTEAFF

v_call: TRBV9
d_call: TRBD1
j_call: TRBJ1-4
clone_size: .
cdr3_nt: TGTGCCAGCAGCACAGGGACAGGGCGTCATGAAAAACTGTTTTTT
cdr3_aa: CASSTGTGRHEKLFF

v_call: TRBV5-1
d_call: TRBD1
j_call: TRBJ2-1
clone_size: few
cdr3_nt: TGCGCCAGCAGCTTCGTGACAGGGGGTATAATTTTCTTC
cdr3_aa: CASSFVTGGIIFF

v_call: TRBV7-2
d_call: TRBD2
j_call: TRBJ2-7
clone_size: .
cdr3_nt: TGTGCCAGCAGCTTATTGGGGCGGGGGGATCTCGAGCAGTACTTC
cdr3_aa: CASSLLGRGDLEQYF

v_call: TRBV19
d_call: .
j_call: TRBJ1-2
clone_size: once
cdr3_nt: TGTGCCAGTAGTATCCGGGCCGCGACTAACTATGGCTACACCTTC
cdr3_aa: CASSIRAATNYGYTF

v_call: TRBV2
d_call: .
j_call: TRBJ2-7
clone_size: .
cdr3_nt: TGTGCCAGCAGTGTCTCGCGTACGGCCTACGAGCAGTACTTC
cdr3_aa: CASSVSRTAYEQYF

v_call: TRBV27
d_call: .
j_call: TRBJ1-2
clone_size: .
cdr3_nt: TGTGCCAGCAGTTTCATCGGACAGTTTTGGGCCCTTGATTACTATGGCTACACCTTC
cdr3_aa: CASSFIGQFWALDYYGYTF

v_call: TRBV9
d_call: .
j_call: TRBJ1-5
clone_size: .
cdr3_nt: TGTGCCAGCAGTGGGGGGGACTATAGCAATCAGCCCCAGCATTTT
cdr3_aa: CASSGGDYSNQPQHF

v_call: TRBV12-3/TRBV12-4
d_call: .
j_call: TRBJ2-7
clone_size: .
cdr3_nt: TGTGCCAGCAGCGAGGACTACTTCTACGAGCAGTACTTC
cdr3_aa: CASSEDYFYEQYF

v_call: TRBV24-1
d_call: .
j_call: TRBJ2-3
clone_size: .
cdr3_nt: TGTGCCACCAGTCCCGAGACAGCTTCCTCAGATACGCAGTATTTT
cdr3_aa: CATSPETASSDTQYF

v_call: TRBV7-9
d_call: .
j_call: TRBJ2-1
clone_size: .
cdr3_nt: TGTGCCAGCAGCCCACCTCGGATCGGACAGCAGTTCTTC
cdr3_aa: CASSPPRIGQQFF

v_call: TRBV19
d_call: .
j_call: TRBJ1-6
clone_size: .
cdr3_nt: TGTGCCAGTAGTCAGACAGAGTTGAATTCACCCCTCCACTTT
cdr3_aa: CASSQTELNSPLHF

v_call: TRBV30
d_call: TRBD2
j_call: TRBJ2-7
clone_size: .
cdr3_nt: TGTGCCTGGAGTGGACCGGGAGGGGGAATAGACGAGCAGTACTTC
cdr3_aa: CAWSGPGGGIDEQYF

v_call: TRBV7-9
d_call: .
j_call: TRBJ1-4
clone_size: .
cdr3_nt: TGTGCCAGCAGCTTCGACGGGGCTGAAAAACTGTTTTTT
cdr3_aa: CASSFDGAEKLFF

v_call: TRBV11-3
d_call: TRBD1
j_call: TRBJ2-7
clone_size: .
cdr3_nt: TGTGCCAGCAGCCTACCCGCAATGACAGGGCAAATCGAGCAGTACTTC
cdr3_aa: CASSLPAMTGQIEQYF

v_call: TRBV3-1/TRBV3-2
d_call: .
j_call: TRBJ1-3
clone_size: few
cdr3_nt: TGTGCCAGCAGCCAAGGGGGCTCAGGAAACACCATATATTTT
cdr3_aa: CASSQGGSGNTIYF

v_call: TRBV27
d_call: TRBD2
j_call: TRBJ2-1
clone_size: few
cdr3_nt: TGTGCCAGCAGTTTATCGTACGCGGGAGGTTACAATGAGCAGTTCTTC
cdr3_aa: CASSLSYAGGYNEQFF

v_call: TRBV6-5
d_call: .
j_call: TRBJ1-6
clone_size: .
cdr3_nt: TGTGCCAGCACCACCTGGAGCGGGAAGAATTCACCCCTCCACTTT
cdr3_aa: CASTTWSGKNSPLHF

v_call: TRBV10-3
d_call: .
j_call: TRBJ2-3
clone_size: .
cdr3_nt: TGTGCCATCAGTCGGACAGACCGGAGCACAGATACGCAGTATTTT
cdr3_aa: CAISRTDRSTDTQYF

v_call: TRBV11-3
d_call: .
j_call: TRBJ2-7
clone_size: .
cdr3_nt: TGTGCCAGCAGCTTAGCCGGCGGGCCAGGGGCTTGGGAGCAGTACTTC
cdr3_aa: CASSLAGGPGAWEQYF

v_call: TRBV12-5
d_call: .
j_call: TRBJ1-3
clone_size: .
cdr3_nt: TGTGCTAGTGGCTCCCCGTCCGACGCTGGAAACACCATATATTTT
cdr3_aa: CASGSPSDAGNTIYF

v_call: TRBV9
d_call: TRBD1
j_call: TRBJ1-6
clone_size: few
cdr3_nt: TGTGCCAGCAGCGGGACAGGGGGCGCGGAATCACCCCTCCACTTT
cdr3_aa: CASSGTGGAESPLHF

v_call: TRBV19
d_call: .
j_call: TRBJ2-4
clone_size: .
cdr3_nt: TGTGCCAGTAGTAGTTTACTAGCCAAAAACATTCAGTACTTC
cdr3_aa: CASSSLLAKNIQYF

v_call: TRBV19
d_call: .
j_call: TRBJ1-4
clone_size: few
cdr3_nt: TGTGCCAGTAGTGCAACTAATGAAAAACTGTTTTTT
cdr3_aa: CASSATNEKLFF

v_call: TRBV6-5
d_call: .
j_call: TRBJ1-6
clone_size: few
cdr3_nt: TGTGCCAGCAGTACCCCCCGCTCACCCCTCCACTTT
cdr3_aa: CASSTPRSPLHF

v_call: TRBV2
d_call: .
j_call: TRBJ2-2
clone_size: .
cdr3_nt: TGTGCCAGCAGTGGCGTGAACACCGGGGAGCTGTTTTTT
cdr3_aa: CASSGVNTGELFF

v_call: TRBV6-6
d_call: .
j_call: TRBJ2-3
clone_size: .
cdr3_nt: TGTGCCAGCAGTTACCAAACGAGGAGGGCAGATACGCAGTATTTT
cdr3_aa: CASSYQTRRADTQYF

v_call: TRBV28
d_call: .
j_call: TRBJ2-1
clone_size: .
cdr3_nt: TGTGCCAGCAGTTCGGAAATCTTCTTCAATGAGCAGTTCTTC
cdr3_aa: CASSSEIFFNEQFF

v_call: TRBV29-1
d_call: .
j_call: TRBJ1-1
clone_size: few
cdr3_nt: TGCAGCGTTGAGGAGACATTTCACACTGAAGCTTTCTTT
cdr3_aa: CSVEETFHTEAFF

v_call: TRBV7-9
d_call: .
j_call: TRBJ2-1
clone_size: .
cdr3_nt: TGTGCCAGCAGCCCGGCAGGGGTTAATGAGCAGTTCTTC
cdr3_aa: CASSPAGVNEQFF

v_call: TRBV3-1/TRBV3-2
d_call: TRBD2
j_call: TRBJ2-4
clone_size: .
cdr3_nt: TGTGCCAGCAGCCAACTAGCGGGGGGGCTTGGCTCCATTCAGTACTTC
cdr3_aa: CASSQLAGGLGSIQYF

v_call: TRBV5-1
d_call: .
j_call: TRBJ1-1
clone_size: .
cdr3_nt: TGCGCCAGCACGGACGGCCATTGGAACACTGAAGCTTTCTTT
cdr3_aa: CASTDGHWNTEAFF

v_call: TRBV4-2
d_call: .
j_call: TRBJ2-7
clone_size: medium-sized
cdr3_nt: TGTGCCAGCAGCCAAGATAACCGGTCGCCGTACGAGCAGTACTTC
cdr3_aa: CASSQDNRSPYEQYF

v_call: TRBV5-1
d_call: .
j_call: TRBJ1-5
clone_size: few
cdr3_nt: TGCGCCAGCAGCTGGAGCCCGGGGGCGCATCAGCCCCAGCATTTT
cdr3_aa: CASSWSPGAHQPQHF

v_call: TRBV24-1
d_call: .
j_call: TRBJ1-2
clone_size: .
cdr3_nt: TGTGCCACCAGTGGGGGAGGATCGAGAACGGTAAATGGCTACACCTTC
cdr3_aa: CATSGGGSRTVNGYTF

v_call: TRBV27
d_call: .
j_call: TRBJ2-5
clone_size: .
cdr3_nt: TGTGCCAGCAGTCTAGGTCCCGACCCCGGAGAGACCCAGTACTTC
cdr3_aa: CASSLGPDPGETQYF

v_call: TRBV10-3
d_call: TRBD2
j_call: TRBJ2-5
clone_size: .
cdr3_nt: TGTGCCATCAGTGATGGGACTAGCGAAGAGACCCAGTACTTC
cdr3_aa: CAISDGTSEETQYF

v_call: TRBV19
d_call: .
j_call: TRBJ2-1
clone_size: .
cdr3_nt: TGTGCCAGTAGTATAAGTGGGAGGGGGGAAAATGAGCAGTTCTTC
cdr3_aa: CASSISGRGENEQFF

v_call: TRBV18
d_call: TRBD1
j_call: TRBJ1-1
clone_size: .
cdr3_nt: TGTGCCAGCTTACGGGACAGGGGGCGCAAGGAGAATGAAGCTTTCTTT
cdr3_aa: CASLRDRGRKENEAFF

v_call: TRBV2
d_call: TRBD1
j_call: TRBJ1-5
clone_size: .
cdr3_nt: TGTGCCAGCAGTTTACAGGGGTTCGGTCAGCCCCAGCATTTT
cdr3_aa: CASSLQGFGQPQHF

v_call: TRBV30
d_call: TRBD1
j_call: TRBJ1-2
clone_size: .
cdr3_nt: TGTGCCTGGAGAAAGGGAGGGGGCGGCGGTCCTAACTATGGCTACACCTTC
cdr3_aa: CAWRKGGGGGPNYGYTF

v_call: TRBV5-1
d_call: TRBD2
j_call: TRBJ2-7
clone_size: few
cdr3_nt: TGCGCCAGCAGCTTGGTCCGAGCGGGAGGGGCCTACGAGCAGTACTTC
cdr3_aa: CASSLVRAGGAYEQYF

v_call: TRBV12-5
d_call: .
j_call: TRBJ1-1
clone_size: few
cdr3_nt: TGTGCTAGTGGTTTGGGGCCAACAGCTGAAGCTTTCTTT
cdr3_aa: CASGLGPTAEAFF

v_call: TRBV19
d_call: .
j_call: TRBJ1-1
clone_size: .
cdr3_nt: TGTGCCAGTACTGACAGAGGCCCTGAAGCTTTCTTT
cdr3_aa: CASTDRGPEAFF

v_call: TRBV19
d_call: .
j_call: TRBJ2-1
clone_size: .
cdr3_nt: TGTGCCAGTAGTATTCAGGGCTATGAGCAGTTCTTC
cdr3_aa: CASSIQGYEQFF

v_call: TRBV27
d_call: .
j_call: TRBJ2-7
clone_size: .
cdr3_nt: TGTGCCAGCAGTTTCCGTCCCAGTGGACGTTGGGAGCAGTACTTC
cdr3_aa: CASSFRPSGRWEQYF

v_call: TRBV5-6
d_call: .
j_call: TRBJ1-2
clone_size: .
cdr3_nt: TGTGCCAGCAGCTCACCAGGCGATTCTAACTATGGCTACACCTTC
cdr3_aa: CASSSPGDSNYGYTF

v_call: TRBV2
d_call: .
j_call: TRBJ2-3
clone_size: medium-sized
cdr3_nt: TGTGCCAGCAGTGAACCAACGGCAAGGCAAATAGATACGCAGTATTTT
cdr3_aa: CASSEPTARQIDTQYF

v_call: TRBV9
d_call: TRBD2
j_call: TRBJ2-3
clone_size: .
cdr3_nt: TGTGCCAGCAGCGTGCGGGGGGTAGGGACAGATACGCAGTATTTT
cdr3_aa: CASSVRGVGTDTQYF

v_call: TRBV7-2
d_call: TRBD1
j_call: TRBJ1-2
clone_size: .
cdr3_nt: TGTGCCAGCAGCTTATGGGTTGGGACAGGGTCGGGTGGCTACACCTTC
cdr3_aa: CASSLWVGTGSGGYTF

v_call: TRBV7-3
d_call: TRBD2
j_call: TRBJ2-1
clone_size: .
cdr3_nt: TGTGCCAGCAGCTCAGGGACTAGGAGCTCCTACAATGAGCAGTTCTTC
cdr3_aa: CASSSGTRSSYNEQFF

v_call: TRBV7-8
d_call: .
j_call: TRBJ1-3
clone_size: medium-sized
cdr3_nt: TGTGCCAGCAGCTTAACAGGGAGCTCTGGAAACACCATATATTTT
cdr3_aa: CASSLTGSSGNTIYF

v_call: TRBV4-3
d_call: .
j_call: TRBJ1-2
clone_size: .
cdr3_nt: TGCGCCAGCAGCCAAGAAAGCCCGTTAGGGTCGAATGGCTACACCTTC
cdr3_aa: CASSQESPLGSNGYTF

v_call: TRBV7-8
d_call: .
j_call: TRBJ1-6
clone_size: few
cdr3_nt: TGTGCCAGCAGCTTAGATTCGAGGGACTGGAGCTCCTATAATTCACCCCTCCACTTT
cdr3_aa: CASSLDSRDWSSYNSPLHF

v_call: TRBV19
d_call: TRBD2
j_call: TRBJ2-3
clone_size: .
cdr3_nt: TGTGCCAGTAGTATAAGCGCTAGCGGGAGTATGGGTGCAGATACGCAGTATTTT
cdr3_aa: CASSISASGSMGADTQYF